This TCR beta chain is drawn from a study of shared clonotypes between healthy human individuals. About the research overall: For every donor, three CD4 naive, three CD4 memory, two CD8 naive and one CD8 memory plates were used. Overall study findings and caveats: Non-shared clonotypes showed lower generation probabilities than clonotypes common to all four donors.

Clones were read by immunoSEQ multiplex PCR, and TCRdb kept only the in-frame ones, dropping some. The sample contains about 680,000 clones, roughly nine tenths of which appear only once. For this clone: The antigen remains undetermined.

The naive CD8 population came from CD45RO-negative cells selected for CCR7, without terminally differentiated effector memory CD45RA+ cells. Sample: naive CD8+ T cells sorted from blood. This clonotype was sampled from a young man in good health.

The CDR3 region is CSVATSGYTGELFF. In nucleotides, the CDR3 is TGCAGCGTGGCGACTAGCGGGTACACCGGGGAGCTGTTTTTT. The chain recombines TRBV29-1 with TRBJ2-2; the match to TRBD2 covers 10 bases. Per the germline V gene, CDR1 is SQVTM and CDR2 is ANQGSEA. V dropped 6 bases and J dropped 3; count of bases not matched to a gene: 4. The CDR3 spans 14 residues.